Listed here is a single T cell receptor (beta chain). Its antigen is not known. Germline CDR1 reads LNHNV; CDR2 reads YYDKDF (reference sequence). CDR3 length: 14 amino acids. Trimming took 5 bases from V and 1 from J; bases not matched to a gene: 5. This entry comes from a study of yellow fever vaccine responses in identical twins. Overall study findings and caveats: Twins reportedly showed a vaccine T cell response that seemed partly convergent and partly personalized.

Each CDR3 protein is one row after TCRdb ran MiXCR on the RT-PCR reads. This sample has more than 1,500 distinct CDR3 sequences, with over 70% found just once. The receptor was isolated from a young woman who received the yellow fever vaccine. V is TRBV15 and J is TRBJ2-7; 7 bases are a match to TRBD1. Sequencing was performed on T cells from blood (PBMCs), unsorted or a sorted subset (not recorded which), taken before or after yellow fever vaccination (not recorded which). The CDR3 is CATSYRGLSYEQYF. CDR3 nucleotide sequence: TGTGCCACCAGCTACAGGGGTCTTTCCTACGAGCAGTACTTC.